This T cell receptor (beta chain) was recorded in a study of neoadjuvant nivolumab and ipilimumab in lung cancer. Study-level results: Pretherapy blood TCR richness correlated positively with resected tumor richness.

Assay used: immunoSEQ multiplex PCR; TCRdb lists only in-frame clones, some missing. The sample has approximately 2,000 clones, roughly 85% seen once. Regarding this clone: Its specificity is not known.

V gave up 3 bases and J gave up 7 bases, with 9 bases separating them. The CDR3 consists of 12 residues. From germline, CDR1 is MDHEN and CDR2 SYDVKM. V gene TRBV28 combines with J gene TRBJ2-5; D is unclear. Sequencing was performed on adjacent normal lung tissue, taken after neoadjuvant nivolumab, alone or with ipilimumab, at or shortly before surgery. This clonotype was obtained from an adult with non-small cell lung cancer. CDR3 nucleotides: TGTGCCAGCAGTTTTCAGCACGGGACCCAGTACTTC. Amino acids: CASSFQHGTQYF.